The clone carrying this TCR beta chain showed up just a few times. These data come from a study of T cell repertoires in cytomegalovirus infection. For the study at large: An indication of both CMV infection and matching HLA type came from public TCR beta signatures.

TCRdb processed the reads anew with MiXCR; each CDR3 protein has one entry. This table holds about 680,000 distinct CDR3 sequences, approximately 25% found once. Per germline, CDR1 MNHEY and CDR2 SVGEGT. This CDR3 has 14 residues. Trimming pared 6 bases from V and 1 base from J, leaving 12 bases between. The chain joins TRBV6-2 or TRBV6-3 to TRBJ1-1; no firm D call. This clonotype was obtained from a human donor in good health (CMV status not recorded). Some clones in this sample may be carry-over from other donors' samples. Material for sequencing was CD8+ T cells from PBMCs. The chain's CDR3 is CASSPDDGNTEAFF. CDR3 coding DNA: TGTGCCAGCAGCCCCGATGATGGGAACACTGAAGCTTTCTTT.